The 12 T cell receptor beta chains below were found in one sample sequenced in a study of a mutant IDH1 vaccine in newly diagnosed glioma. No antigens are known for them. Time point here: week 11, during vaccination. Every vaccine dose comprised 300 ug of mutant IDH1 20-mer peptide plus topical imiquimod. Assay used: immunoSEQ multiplex PCR; TCRdb lists only in-frame clones, some missing. The table shows around 65,000 clones, with approximately 80% occurring only once. The sequenced sample was PBMCs, obtained from a glioma patient whose treatment included an IDH1 peptide vaccine. These receptors originate from a man aged 45-65 years with glioma.

This clone showed up just a few times. The chain joins TRBV6-5 to TRBJ1-1; D not certain. V gave up 7 bases and J gave up 1 base, with 4 bases separating them. The length of the CDR3 is 11 residues. CDR1 and CDR2 from the germline V gene are MNHEY and SVGAGI. The CDR3 DNA follows: TGTGCCAGCACTCGGAACACTGAAGCTTTCTTT. Its protein product is CASTRNTEAFF.

V is TRBV6-6 and J is TRBJ2-1; a possible D gene is TRBD1 (6 bases). CDR1 is MNHNY, CDR2 SVGAGI, per germline (reference sequence). V shed 8 bases and J shed 5 bases, with 10 bases lying between them. The CDR3 sequence is 12 residues long. The CDR3 sequence is CASGDINNEQFF. The CDR3, as DNA: TGTGCCAGCGGGGACATTAACAATGAGCAGTTCTTC.

This chain connects TRBV7-9 to TRBJ2-3; 9 positions agree with TRBD2. V lost 3 bases, J lost 1 base, and 5 bases stayed unmatched. CDR3 length equals 16 residues. CDR1 and CDR2 from the germline V gene are SEHNR and FQNEAQ (reference sequence). CDR3 region: CASSFSRLAGTDTQYF. Here the CDR3 DNA reads TGTGCCAGCAGCTTCTCTCGACTAGCGGGCACAGATACGCAGTATTTT.

This clone was seen more than once but under ten times. The chain is built from TRBV7-2 and TRBJ2-7; D possibly corresponds to TRBD2 (6 bases). This CDR3 is 13 amino acids long. The germline V gene encodes CDR1 SGHTA and CDR2 FQGNSA. V was pared by 7 bases and J by 6 bases, with 16 bases between. The CDR3 nucleotides are TGTGCCAGCACCGTGCGCGGGGTGGGCGAGCAGTACTTC. Protein sequence: CASTVRGVGEQYF.

This clone was found a few times. The chain employs TRBV18 and TRBJ2-1; TRBD2 matches 7 bases. This CDR3 is 13 amino acids long. Germline CDR1 and CDR2: KGHSH and LQKENI. After removal of 3 bases from V and 4 bases from J, the junction contained 0 bases not matched to a gene. The CDR3 bases are TGTGCCAGCTCACCGGGACTATACAATGAGCAGTTCTTC. It translates to CASSPGLYNEQFF.

This clone was counted between two and nine times. The rearrangement links TRBV27 to TRBJ2-1; 7 bases agree with TRBD1. Germline lookup yields CDR1 MNHEY and CDR2 SMNVEV (reference sequence). The CDR3 has 14 amino acids. After removal of 3 bases from V and 5 bases from J, the junction contained 4 bases not matched to a gene. The CDR3 DNA sequence: TGTGCCAGCAGTTTCTTCACAGGGGACAATGAGCAGTTCTTC. This codes for CASSFFTGDNEQFF.

V usage is TRBV6-1 and J usage is TRBJ2-2; possibly TRBD1 for D (6 bases). CDR1 is MNHNS, CDR2 SASEGT, per germline. V gave up 6 bases and J gave up 4 bases, with 9 bases separating them. The CDR3 loop spans 13 amino acids. In nucleotides, the CDR3 is TGTGCCAGCAGGACAGGAAGCACCGGGGAGCTGTTTTTT. Protein product: CASRTGSTGELFF.

This rearrangement joins TRBV7-2 to TRBJ1-5; the D is unclear. CDR1 and CDR2 (germline): SGHTA, FQGNSA. V was trimmed by 2 bases and J by 2 bases, leaving 10 bases between them. The CDR3 is 15 amino acids. The CDR3 DNA follows: TGTGCCAGCAGCTTAAGTCTCGTTGGCAATCAGCCCCAGCATTTT. Its translation is CASSLSLVGNQPQHF.

The chain recombines TRBV4-3 with TRBJ1-1; unclear D gene. Looked up from germline, CDR1 is LGHNA and CDR2 is YSLEER. The CDR3 has 13 amino acids. V was cut by 5 bases and J by 4 bases, with 11 bases left in between. For the CDR3, the DNA is TGCGCCAGCAGCTGGGTTGTGAGCACTGAAGCTTTCTTT. Protein: CASSWVVSTEAFF.

The rearrangement uses TRBV2 and TRBJ2-1; unclear D gene. The CDR3 is 11 residues long. V lost 10 bases and J 5 bases, leaving 9 bases between the germline ends. Germline V gene sequence: CDR1 SNHLY, CDR2 FYNNEI. The CDR3 DNA reads as TGTGCCAACCTGAAGAACAATGAGCAGTTCTTC. Translated, it gives CANLKNNEQFF. Looking up the rest from reference TRBV2 and TRBJ2-1 gives the full variable domain: EPEVTQTPSHQVTQMGQEVILRCVPISNHLYFYWYRQILGQKVEFLVSFYNNEISEKSEIFDDQFSVERPDGSNFTLKIRSTKLEDSAMYFCANLKNNEQFFGPGTRLTVL.

The V gene is TRBV9, the J gene TRBJ1-3, with D perhaps TRBD1 (6 bases). In germline, CDR1 is SGDLS, CDR2 YYNGEE. Trimming left V 0 bases short and J 1 base short, with 8 bases between. This CDR3 contains 15 residues. The CDR3 protein is CASSVDQGSGNTIYF. The DNA of the CDR3 is TGTGCCAGCAGCGTAGACCAGGGGTCTGGAAACACCATATATTTT.

The rearrangement joins TRBV2 to TRBJ2-2; the match to TRBD2 covers 9 bases. V trimming: 3 bases; J trimming: 7 bases; junction bases outside the gene matches: 6. Germline V lookup: CDR1 SNHLY, CDR2 FYNNEI. This CDR3 comprises 15 residues. CDR3 in DNA: TGTGCCAGCAGTGATTTAGCGGGAGTCTACGGGGAGCTGTTTTTT. Protein product: CASSDLAGVYGELFF. The full variable domain, completed using reference TRBV2 and TRBJ2-2, is EPEVTQTPSHQVTQMGQEVILRCVPISNHLYFYWYRQILGQKVEFLVSFYNNEISEKSEIFDDQFSVERPDGSNFTLKIRSTKLEDSAMYFCASSDLAGVYGELFFGEGSRLTVL.